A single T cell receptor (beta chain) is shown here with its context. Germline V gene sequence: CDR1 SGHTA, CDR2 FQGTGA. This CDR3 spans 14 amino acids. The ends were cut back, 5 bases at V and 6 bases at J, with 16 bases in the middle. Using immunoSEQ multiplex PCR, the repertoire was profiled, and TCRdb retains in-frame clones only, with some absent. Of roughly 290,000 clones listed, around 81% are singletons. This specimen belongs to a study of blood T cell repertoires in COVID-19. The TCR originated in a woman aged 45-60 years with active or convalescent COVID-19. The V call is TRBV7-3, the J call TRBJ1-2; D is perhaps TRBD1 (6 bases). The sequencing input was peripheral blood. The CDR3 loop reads CASSPGVGDHGYTF. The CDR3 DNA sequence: TGTGCCAGCAGCCCAGGGGTAGGGGACCATGGCTACACCTTC.